What follows describes a single T cell receptor beta chain. The J segment lost 7 bases and the V segment lost 4 bases, leaving 7 bases of the junction unmatched. CDR3 length: 15 residues. In germline, CDR1 is SNHLY, CDR2 FYNNEI. The data stem from a study of cytomegalovirus exposure and HLA in healthy donors. The PCR made use of 60 Vbeta and 13 Jbeta primers. TCRdb's copy holds only in-frame clones and misses some; the assay was immunoSEQ multiplex PCR. Here the sample spans under 150,000 clones, approximately 81% being singletons. The chain uses TRBV2 and TRBJ1-6; 7 bases match TRBD1. The specimen sequenced was PBMCs. This clonotype was sampled from a man aged 18-30 years in good health and CMV-seronegative. CDR3 nucleotide sequence: TGTGCCAGCAGTGTAAGGGACAGCGGGAATTCACCCCTCCACTTT. Amino acids: CASSVRDSGNSPLHF.